This passage covers 13 T cell receptor beta chains from one sample sequenced in a study of a mutant IDH1 vaccine in newly diagnosed glioma. These receptors' targets are unknown. Regarding time point: week 35, safety follow-up. In the vaccine, a single dose held 300 ug of the mutant IDH1 20-mer peptide, along with topical imiquimod. Sequencing used immunoSEQ multiplex PCR; TCRdb keeps in-frame clones, though not all of them. The repertoire consists of over 55,000 clones, with roughly 79% occurring once and the leading ten covering 4.5% to 6%. The input for sequencing was PBMCs, taken from a glioma patient whose treatment included an IDH1 peptide vaccine. Receptors were obtained from a man aged 40-49 years with glioma.

The V call is TRBV6-5, the J call TRBJ1-2; TRBD1 matches at 8 bases. The J segment lost 6 bases and the V segment lost 0 bases, leaving 6 bases of the junction unmatched. This CDR3 comprises 15 residues. Germline CDR1 reads MNHEY; CDR2 reads SVGAGI. CDR3 amino acids: CASSYSKAGGDGYTF. The CDR3 DNA follows: TGTGCCAGCAGTTACTCGAAGGCAGGGGGCGATGGCTACACCTTC.

V usage is TRBV7-2 and J usage is TRBJ2-3, with a tentative D call TRBD2 (5 bases). Germline CDR1 and CDR2: SGHTA and FQGNSA. Trimming shortened V by 5 bases and J by 5 bases, and 11 bases separated the two germline ends. This CDR3 is built from 13 residues. The DNA for the CDR3 is TGTGCCAGCAGCCTCGGACTCCAAGATACGCAGTATTTT. This translates into CASSLGLQDTQYF. Using reference TRBV7-2 and TRBJ2-3 for the parts outside the CDR3, the full variable domain is GAGVSQSPSNKVTEKGKDVELRCDPISGHTALYWYRQSLGQGLEFLIYFQGNSAPDKSGLPSDRFSAERTGGSVSTLTIQRTQQEDSAVYLCASSLGLQDTQYFGPGTRLTVL.

This clone came up once. This chain links TRBV28 with TRBJ1-1; 8 bases fit TRBD1. J was trimmed by 3 bases and V by 4 bases; bases with no gene match: 7. This CDR3 comprises 15 residues. Germline-derived CDR1 and CDR2 are MDHEN and SYDVKM. The chain's CDR3 is CASSSPRGLDTEAFF. The CDR3 nucleotides read TGTGCCAGCAGTTCCCCCAGGGGGCTGGACACTGAAGCTTTCTTT.

The chain couples TRBV5-4 to TRBJ2-1; 12 bases align to TRBD1. The germline gives CDR1 SGHNT, CDR2 YYREEE (reference sequence). The trim removed 3 bases at V and 9 bases at J, leaving 10 bases unmatched. The CDR3 is 16 amino acids. The CDR3 nucleotides read TGTGCCAGCAGCTCGGCGAGGGGGACAGGGGGCAGTGAGCAGTTCTTC. It yields the protein CASSSARGTGGSEQFF.

This clone has a handful of counts. The CDR3 loop is CASSWGPRGTDTQYF. In DNA, the CDR3 is TGTGCCAGCAGCTGGGGCCCCCGGGGCACAGATACGCAGTATTTT. The V and J genes are TRBV5-6 and TRBJ2-3; possible D gene TRBD1, 5 bases. Trimming took 3 bases from V and 1 from J, leaving 12 bases between them. The CDR3 loop spans 15 amino acids. Germline loops: CDR1 SGHDT, CDR2 YYEEEE.

This chain joins TRBV19 and TRBJ2-1; D might be TRBD2 (6 bases). Germline CDR1 and CDR2: LNHDA and SQIVND (reference sequence). The CDR3 has 15 residues. V dropped 7 bases and J dropped 9 bases, with 22 bases sitting between them. The CDR3, as DNA: TGTGCCAGTAACCCTCGACTAGTCCCGAGTCCTGAGCAGTTCTTC. This translates into CASNPRLVPSPEQFF.

The chain has TRBV27 and TRBJ1-6; 10 bases line up with TRBD1. This CDR3 contains 15 residues. Germline V lookup: CDR1 MNHEY, CDR2 SMNVEV (reference sequence). V shed 7 bases, J shed 9 bases, and the junction held 9 bases outside the gene matches. CDR3 bases: TGTGCCAGCACCACGACAGGGGGCGCTTCTTCACCCCTCCACTTT. It translates to CASTTTGGASSPLHF.

The CDR3 DNA reads as TGTGCCAGCACCTCTATGGGACAGGGGCTCCACGAGCAGTACTTC. Its translation: CASTSMGQGLHEQYF. This chain joins TRBV28 and TRBJ2-7; TRBD1 agrees at 10 bases. CDR3 length: 15 amino acids. J lost 5 bases, V lost 7 bases, and 11 bases had no gene match. Germline lookup yields CDR1 MDHEN and CDR2 SYDVKM.

The chain carries TRBV30 and TRBJ2-7; D gene unclear. Trimming stripped 2 bases from V and 4 bases from J, with 6 bases between. The CDR3 has 11 amino acids. Germline CDR1 GTSNPN, CDR2 SVGIG (reference sequence). The CDR3 sequence: CAWSPRYEQYF. As DNA, the CDR3 is TGTGCCTGGAGTCCGCGATACGAGCAGTACTTC. Full variable domain (outside the CDR3, taken from reference TRBV30 and TRBJ2-7): SQTIHQWPATLVQPVGSPLSLECTVEGTSNPNLYWYRQAAGRGLQLLFYSVGIGQISSEVPQNLSASRPQDRQFILSSKKLLLSDSGFYLCAWSPRYEQYFGPGTRLTVT.

The chain links TRBV27 to TRBJ1-1; D gene ambiguous. This CDR3 region has 16 residues. V lost 5 bases, J lost 0 bases, and 16 bases lay in between. The V gene's germline CDR1 is MNHEY and CDR2 SMNVEV (reference sequence). In DNA, the CDR3 is TGTGCCAGCAGTCCCGGTGACCGTCTCATGAACACTGAAGCTTTCTTT. Translation gives CASSPGDRLMNTEAFF.

The V gene is TRBV6-5, the J gene TRBJ1-1; 8 nucleotides agree with TRBD1. Germline CDR1 reads MNHEY; CDR2 reads SVGAGI. Trimming at V came to 0 bases and at J to 9 bases, leaving 6 bases not matched to a gene. The CDR3 covers 14 residues. The CDR3 sequence is CASSYSPGQEKAFF. DNA for the CDR3: TGTGCCAGCAGTTACTCGCCGGGACAGGAGAAAGCTTTCTTT.

The chain combines TRBV4-2 with TRBJ2-3; TRBD2 is a possible D gene (7 bases). V gave up 0 bases and J gave up 3 bases, with 16 bases separating them. Germline CDR1 is LGHNA and CDR2 is YNFKEQ. This CDR3 is built from 17 residues. The CDR3 here is CASSQEGGPSVTDTQYF. Here the CDR3 DNA reads TGTGCCAGCAGCCAAGAGGGGGGGCCTAGCGTTACAGATACGCAGTATTTT.

The chain carries TRBV15 and TRBJ2-3, with D uncertain. CDR3 length equals 12 residues. Trimming removed 3 bases at V and 6 bases at J, with 7 bases between. Germline CDR1 reads LNHNV; CDR2 reads YYDKDF (reference sequence). CDR3 DNA: TGTGCCACCAGCAGGGGGTTGGATACGCAGTATTTT. It yields the protein CATSRGLDTQYF. The variable domain in full, with the rest retrieved from reference TRBV15 and TRBJ2-3, is DAMVIQNPRYQVTQFGKPVTLSCSQTLNHNVMYWYQQKSSQAPKLLFHYYDKDFNNEADTPDNFQSRRPNTSFCFLDIRSPGLGDTAMYLCATSRGLDTQYFGPGTRLTVL.